This T cell receptor beta chain was obtained from a study of Ad26.COV2.S vaccination and SARS-CoV-2 variants (dated by TCRdb to about 2021). Regarding the research as a whole: Vaccine-arm donors came from COV1001, a multicentre, randomized, double-blind, placebo-controlled phase I-IIa trial of Ad26.COV2.S in healthy adults. Dosing of Ad26.COV2.S was intramuscular, at either 5x10^10 or 1x10^11 viral particles, delivered as one shot or as two shots spaced 56 days apart. Sequencing of the TCRbeta repertoire served to evaluate the specificity and breadth of SARS-CoV-2-reactive T cell receptors following Ad26.COV2.S vaccination. A total of around 32 samples were included in the TCR-sequenced set, comprising around 20 Ad26.COV2.S vaccine recipients, 5 placebo recipients and 8 SARS-CoV-2 convalescent individuals. Participants in the trial were split at random into five groups of five each, receiving low-dose or high-dose Ad26.COV2.S once or twice, or else placebo on both occasions. Throughout the experiments and outcome assessment, investigators stayed blinded to trial group allocation.

The immunoSEQ Assay was used to sequence TCRbeta CDR3 regions. After extraction, genomic DNA underwent amplification by bias-controlled multiplex PCR, followed by high-throughput sequencing. As for the original processing: To quantify the absolute abundance of every unique TCRbeta CDR3 region, sequences were collapsed and filtered. T cell fraction was estimated by normalizing TCRbeta template counts to usable DNA, with usable DNA measured through amplification of reference genes found in all nucleated cells. Repertoire TCRs were annotated as SARS-CoV-2-specific when V gene, CDR3 amino acid sequence and J gene were exactly matched to a known reactive TCR set. The reference SARS-CoV-2 TCR set was obtained from MIRA and was filtered for enrichment in COVID-19-positive ImmuneCODE repertoires, whereby public or cross-reactive TCRs were removed. Drawing on the MIRA antigens, annotated TCRs were analysed further at the level of specific ORF or position within ORF. Breadth was defined as annotated unique rearrangements over total unique productive rearrangements; depth was the summed frequency of those rearrangements. Two-sided Wilcoxon rank-sum tests were applied when comparing TCR breadth between groups. TCRdb mirrors the immuneACCESS table, restricted to in-frame sequences. Some clones are absent from its copies; in checked studies, under half trace to an unresolved V gene, and the reason for the others is unknown. V and J calls and clone size are as listed in that table; D and trimming were resolved from the DNA. Recorded for this sample are around 300,000 clones; approximately 90% of them occurred a single time. The ten largest clones represent about 6.4% of the sample.

A note on this clone: It lacks a known antigen. Per-base quality was not reported, and no clone a single base away is much larger than it.

The sample's treatment or condition label, in plain terms: over 15 received Ad26.COV2.S at low or high dose, single or two shots; five or six received placebo; per-sample allocation not given. For vaccine and placebo recipients, the sequenced repertoires came from samples collected on day 63 after the first injection. In Cohort 1b, 25 adults aged 18-55 years were enrolled at a single site in Boston, USA, between 29 July and 7 August 2020. As a vaccine, Ad26.COV2.S was a replication-incompetent adenovirus type 26 vector that expressed a prefusion-stabilized SARS-CoV-2 spike protein derived from the original Wuhan strain. From its cysteine to its phenylalanine, the CDR3 spans 15 amino acids. Just the 45-base CDR3 DNA is kept, in frame starting at base 1. V drops 2 bases and J drops 0 bases, leaving 9 bases in between. The germline V gene (reference sequence) supplies CDR1 LGHDT and CDR2 YNNKEL. Overall study outcomes, separate from this receptor: The authors noted that total T cell responses may have been underestimated by the TCR breadth and depth analyses. After vaccination, substantial breadth of spike-specific CD8+ and CD4+ T cell responses was reported. Compared with placebo recipients, Ad26.COV2.S recipients showed higher spike-specific TCR breadth (P = 0.0014). Vaccine and placebo recipients had similar non-spike TCR breadth, a finding consistent with the vaccine containing only spike. Comparing responses between vaccine doses or regimens was not something the study was powered to do.

The sample consisted of peripheral blood, taken in a trial of Ad26.COV2.S vaccine versus placebo. The chain is made from TRBV3-1 (or the pseudogene TRBV3-2) and TRBJ2-3, with the D gene not confidently named. This TCR came from a person between 18 and 59 years old who received the Ad26.COV2.S COVID-19 vaccine or a placebo. CDR3 reads: CASSQLTDSTDTQYF. At the DNA level, the sequence is TGTGCCAGCAGCCAACTGACGGATAGCACAGATACGCAGTATTTT.